These T cell receptor beta chains were read from a single sample in a study of OX40 agonist ivuxolimab in advanced cancers. Using immunoSEQ multiplex PCR, the repertoire was profiled, and TCRdb retains in-frame clones only, with some absent. This sample carries about 45,000 clones, roughly 84% of them seen once, and the ten largest clones take 15%. The sample here was CD4+ or CD8+ T cells sorted from blood, taken in a trial of the OX40 agonist ivuxolimab. The receptors derive from an adult with an advanced solid tumor such as melanoma, head and neck, liver or kidney cancer. Each CDR3 is given with its conserved first and last residue. The D gene is left open where the match is weak. Clone size is stated in some rows and not others, as once, few, many or a class when expanded.

TRBV10-3	TRBJ2-7	-	TRBD2	CATMGLAELYEQYF	TGTGCCACCATGGGACTAGCGGAACTCTACGAGCAGTACTTC
TRBV4-1	TRBJ1-2	-	-	CASSQVIGSGGYTF	TGCGCCAGCAGCCAAGTTATAGGTTCTGGGGGCTACACCTTC
TRBV19	TRBJ2-1	-	TRBD2	CASSIDGTRPYNEQFF	TGTGCCAGTAGTATAGATGGGACTAGACCCTACAATGAGCAGTTCTTC
TRBV6-5	TRBJ2-7	-	-	CASRPTGSTPYEQYF	TGTGCCAGCAGACCCACAGGGTCCACTCCCTACGAGCAGTACTTC
TRBV6-5	TRBJ2-7	few	-	CATQPGALLSEQYF	TGTGCCACCCAACCTGGCGCCCTTCTGAGCGAGCAGTACTTC
TRBV4-1	TRBJ2-1	-	-	CASSHPSPGGAVYNEQFF	TGCGCCAGCAGCCATCCTTCCCCTGGCGGGGCCGTCTACAATGAGCAGTTCTTC
TRBV21-1	TRBJ2-7	few	-	CASSTTAYEQYF	TGTGCCAGCAGCACGACAGCCTACGAGCAGTACTTC
TRBV6-1	TRBJ1-3	-	-	CASSEVRGPSSGNTIYF	TGTGCCAGCAGTGAAGTCCGAGGCCCCAGCTCTGGAAACACCATATATTTT
TRBV7-6	TRBJ2-3	-	-	CASSLARTDTQYF	TGTGCCAGCAGCTTGGCCCGCACAGATACGCAGTATTTT
TRBV6-6	TRBJ2-3	-	-	CASSYDPGTDTQYF	TGTGCCAGCAGTTACGACCCGGGAACAGATACGCAGTATTTT
TRBV9	TRBJ2-3	-	-	CASSVAESFTDTQYF	TGTGCCAGCAGCGTAGCTGAGTCATTCACAGATACGCAGTATTTT
TRBV18	TRBJ1-2	-	-	CASSPGGHYGYTF	TGTGCCAGCTCACCGGGGGGGCACTATGGCTACACCTTC
TRBV7-8	TRBJ2-7	-	-	CASSSNRPEQYF	TGTGCCAGCAGCTCAAACAGGCCCGAGCAGTACTTC
TRBV5-6	TRBJ2-1	-	-	CASSSDLAYNEQFF	TGTGCCAGCAGCTCGGACTTGGCCTACAATGAGCAGTTCTTC
TRBV5-5	TRBJ2-4	-	TRBD1	CASTLTGGATKNIQYF	TGTGCCAGCACTCTAACAGGGGGCGCAACCAAAAACATTCAGTACTTC
TRBV9	TRBJ2-5	-	-	CASSWGETGSGETQYF	TGTGCCAGCAGTTGGGGGGAGACAGGATCGGGAGAGACCCAGTACTTC
TRBV28	TRBJ1-1	once	-	CASSPASELTEAFF	TGTGCCAGCAGTCCCGCATCGGAGCTTACTGAAGCTTTCTTT
TRBV4-1	TRBJ2-7	-	-	CASSQEARGPDPYEQYF	TGCGCCAGCAGCCAAGAGGCGAGGGGACCCGACCCCTACGAGCAGTACTTC
TRBV15	TRBJ1-1	-	TRBD1	CATSSRTGGTEAFF	TGTGCCACCAGCAGCCGCACAGGGGGCACTGAAGCTTTCTTT
TRBV4-3	TRBJ2-7	-	-	CASSPAEGAYEQYF	TGCGCCAGCAGCCCCGCGGAGGGGGCTTACGAGCAGTACTTC
TRBV7-9	TRBJ2-1	-	-	CASSSWTAYNEQFF	TGTGCCAGCAGCTCCTGGACAGCCTACAATGAGCAGTTCTTC
TRBV30	TRBJ1-2	-	-	CAWSRAIGGGGYTF	TGTGCCTGGAGTCGGGCAATCGGCGGGGGGGGCTACACCTTC
TRBV7-2	TRBJ2-1	-	TRBD2	CASSFLGFGSGDNEQFF	TGTGCCAGCAGCTTCTTAGGATTCGGTAGCGGGGACAATGAGCAGTTCTTC
TRBV5-1	TRBJ2-1	-	TRBD2	CASSLEGTSGKGEQFF	TGCGCCAGCAGCTTGGAGGGGACTAGCGGGAAAGGAGAGCAGTTCTTC
TRBV27	TRBJ2-1	-	TRBD2	CASSPQRGAEQFF	TGTGCCAGCAGTCCCCAGCGGGGGGCTGAGCAGTTCTTC
TRBV19	TRBJ2-5	once	-	CASSMATGAETQYF	TGTGCCAGTAGTATGGCCACGGGGGCGGAGACCCAGTACTTC
TRBV6-5	TRBJ2-2	few	TRBD2	CASSKGGRGGELFF	TGTGCCAGCTCAAAGGGAGGGCGGGGCGGGGAGCTGTTTTTT
TRBV6-6	TRBJ2-3	-	-	CASNSAGLLTDTQYF	TGTGCCAGCAATTCCGCAGGCCTACTCACAGATACGCAGTATTTT
TRBV7-6	TRBJ2-1	-	TRBD1	CASISGGGNPYNEQFF	TGTGCCAGCATCTCAGGGGGCGGGAACCCCTACAATGAGCAGTTCTTC
TRBV6-1	TRBJ2-4	-	TRBD2	CASSEFRGGGNIQYF	TGTGCCAGCAGTGAATTCCGGGGGGGTGGGAACATTCAGTACTTC
TRBV4-1	TRBJ2-2	medium-sized	-	CATGELFF	TGCGCCACCGGGGAGCTGTTTTTT
TRBV5-4	TRBJ1-1	once	-	CASSQDRRVTEAFF	TGTGCCAGCAGCCAAGACCGGAGGGTCACTGAAGCTTTCTTT
TRBV27	TRBJ2-2	-	TRBD2	CASSSLAGTGELFF	TGTGCCAGCAGTTCGCTAGCGGGCACCGGGGAGCTGTTTTTT
TRBV10-1	TRBJ2-5	-	-	CASTSTGETQYF	TGCGCCAGCACCTCAACCGGAGAGACCCAGTACTTC
TRBV6-1	TRBJ2-2	-	TRBD1	CASSEGGGVGTGELFF	TGTGCCAGCAGTGAAGGAGGGGGCGTAGGCACCGGGGAGCTGTTTTTT
TRBV4-1	TRBJ1-4	-	-	CASSQERGVANEKLFF	TGCGCCAGCAGCCAAGAGAGGGGGGTAGCTAATGAAAAACTGTTTTTT
TRBV4-3	TRBJ2-7	-	TRBD1	CASSQAGTGVYEQYF	TGCGCCAGCAGCCAGGCCGGGACAGGGGTCTACGAGCAGTACTTC
TRBV9	TRBJ2-1	-	-	CASSGVRGYEQFF	TGTGCCAGCAGCGGCGTCAGGGGCTATGAGCAGTTCTTC
TRBV7-9	TRBJ1-2	-	-	CASRIDGTAYGYTF	TGTGCCAGCAGGATCGACGGTACGGCCTATGGCTACACCTTC
TRBV11-3	TRBJ2-3	-	TRBD1	CASSLRDRSTDTQYF	TGTGCCAGCAGCTTACGGGACAGGAGCACAGATACGCAGTATTTT
TRBV4-1	TRBJ2-7	-	-	CASSPGPSYEQYF	TGCGCCAGCAGCCCGGGACCTTCCTACGAGCAGTACTTC
TRBV19	TRBJ2-1	-	-	CASTLGNEQFF	TGTGCCAGTACTCTGGGGAATGAGCAGTTCTTC
TRBV7-6	TRBJ2-7	-	-	CASSLFEGYEQYF	TGTGCCAGCAGCTTATTTGAGGGATACGAGCAGTACTTC
TRBV7-9	TRBJ1-1	-	-	CASSLVGGLNTEAFF	TGTGCCAGCAGCTTAGTCGGAGGGTTGAACACTGAAGCTTTCTTT
TRBV7-6	TRBJ2-2	-	TRBD2	CASSRSGGWTGELFF	TGTGCCAGCAGCCGGAGCGGGGGCTGGACCGGGGAGCTGTTTTTT
TRBV27	TRBJ1-2	many	-	CASSLAGATYGYTF	TGTGCCAGCAGTTTAGCAGGGGCGACCTATGGCTACACCTTC
TRBV15	TRBJ1-4	-	-	CATSSLQATNEKLFF	TGTGCCACCAGCAGCCTGCAGGCGACTAATGAAAAACTGTTTTTT
TRBV5-1	TRBJ2-7	-	TRBD2	CASSLGRAPFYEQYF	TGCGCCAGCAGCTTAGGGAGGGCTCCTTTTTACGAGCAGTACTTC
TRBV5-6	TRBJ2-4	-	-	CASSLAGIIDF	TGTGCCAGCAGCTTGGCCGGGATAATCGACTTC
TRBV7-2	TRBJ2-5	-	-	CASSLGLGRWETQYF	TGTGCCAGCAGCTTAGGTTTGGGGCGCTGGGAGACCCAGTACTTC
TRBV7-8	TRBJ2-7	-	TRBD1	CASSSSNRGFGEQYF	TGTGCCAGCAGCTCGAGTAACAGGGGCTTCGGCGAGCAGTACTTC
TRBV7-9	TRBJ2-1	-	TRBD2	CASSFLAGTVNEQFF	TGTGCCAGCAGCTTTCTAGCGGGAACGGTAAATGAGCAGTTCTTC
TRBV4-1	TRBJ2-1	-	-	CASSQDVVGPYNEQFF	TGCGCCAGCAGCCAAGATGTCGTTGGGCCCTACAATGAGCAGTTCTTC